Listed here is a single T cell receptor beta chain. There are 18 residues in the CDR3. Looked up from germline, CDR1 is SGHTA and CDR2 is FQGTGA. V trimming: 4 bases; J trimming: 3 bases; junction bases outside the gene matches: 13. The record originates from a study of blood T cell repertoires in COVID-19. Study details: The United States, Italy and Spain supplied acute and convalescent COVID-19 samples. Sources were T cells, B-cell-depleted T cells, or PBMCs; the material itself was cDNA or gDNA.

Sequenced by immunoSEQ multiplex PCR; TCRdb stores in-frame clones only, minus some. Of over 120,000 clones in the sample, roughly three quarters are singletons; the top ten hold less than 2.5%. This receptor was obtained from a woman aged 55-69 years with acute or convalescent COVID-19. The chain employs TRBV7-3 and TRBJ2-1, with 9 nucleotides matching TRBD1. Sequenced sample: peripheral blood. The CDR3 DNA reads TGTGCCAGCAGCTCGTACGCCCGCGGGACAGGGCGCTACAATGAGCAGTTCTTC. Protein sequence: CASSSYARGTGRYNEQFF.